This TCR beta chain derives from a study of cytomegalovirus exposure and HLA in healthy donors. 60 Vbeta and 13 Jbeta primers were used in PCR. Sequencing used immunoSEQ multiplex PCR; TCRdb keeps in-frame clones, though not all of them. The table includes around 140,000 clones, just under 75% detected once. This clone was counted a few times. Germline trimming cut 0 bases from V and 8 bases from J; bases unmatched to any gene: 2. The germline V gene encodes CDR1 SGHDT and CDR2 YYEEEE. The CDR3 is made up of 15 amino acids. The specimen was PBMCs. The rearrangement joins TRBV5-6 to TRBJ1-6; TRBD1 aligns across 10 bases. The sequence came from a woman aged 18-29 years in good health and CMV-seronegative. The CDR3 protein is CASSLGQGADSPLHF. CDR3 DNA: TGTGCCAGCAGCTTGGGACAGGGGGCGGATTCACCCCTCCACTTT.